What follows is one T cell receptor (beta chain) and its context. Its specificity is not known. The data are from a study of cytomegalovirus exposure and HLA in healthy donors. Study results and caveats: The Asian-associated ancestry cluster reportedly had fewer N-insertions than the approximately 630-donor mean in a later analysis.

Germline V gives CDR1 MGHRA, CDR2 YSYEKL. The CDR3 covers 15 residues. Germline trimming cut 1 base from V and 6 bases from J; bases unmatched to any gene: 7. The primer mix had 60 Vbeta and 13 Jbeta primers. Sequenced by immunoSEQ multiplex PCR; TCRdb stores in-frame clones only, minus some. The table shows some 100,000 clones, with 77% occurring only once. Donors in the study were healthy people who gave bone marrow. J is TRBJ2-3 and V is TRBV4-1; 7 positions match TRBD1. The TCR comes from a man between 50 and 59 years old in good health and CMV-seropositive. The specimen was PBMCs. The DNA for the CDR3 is TGCGCCAGCAGCCAAGGACAGGGACGTGTGGATACGCAGTATTTT. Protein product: CASSQGQGRVDTQYF.